This T cell receptor (beta chain) came from a study of pediatric ulcerative colitis. This CDR3 contains 13 residues. Study-level results: Compared with controls, ulcerative colitis showed greater blood-rectum clone sharing. Rectal pinch biopsies may include blood-derived T cells. Acute severe colitis showed lower rectal diversity from clonal expansions.

In the case of this clone: Its antigen is still unknown.

Up to 500,000 reads were sequenced per sample. Sequencing was performed with immunoSEQ multiplex PCR; in TCRdb, only in-frame clones are kept and a portion is missing. The table lists about 35,000 clones, around 80% of them singletons. The rectum was sampled with one to two pinch biopsies at colonoscopy. The sequenced sample was gut tissue. This TCR derives from a boy between 10 and 17 years old with mild ulcerative colitis. The chain links TRBV21-1 to TRBJ2-1; the table names TRBD2, a call not compared with the DNA. TRBV21-1 is given as a pseudogene. CDR3 amino acids: CASPGLASNEQFF. The CDR3 DNA reads as TGTGCCAGCCCCGGACTAGCGTCCAATGAGCAGTTCTTC.